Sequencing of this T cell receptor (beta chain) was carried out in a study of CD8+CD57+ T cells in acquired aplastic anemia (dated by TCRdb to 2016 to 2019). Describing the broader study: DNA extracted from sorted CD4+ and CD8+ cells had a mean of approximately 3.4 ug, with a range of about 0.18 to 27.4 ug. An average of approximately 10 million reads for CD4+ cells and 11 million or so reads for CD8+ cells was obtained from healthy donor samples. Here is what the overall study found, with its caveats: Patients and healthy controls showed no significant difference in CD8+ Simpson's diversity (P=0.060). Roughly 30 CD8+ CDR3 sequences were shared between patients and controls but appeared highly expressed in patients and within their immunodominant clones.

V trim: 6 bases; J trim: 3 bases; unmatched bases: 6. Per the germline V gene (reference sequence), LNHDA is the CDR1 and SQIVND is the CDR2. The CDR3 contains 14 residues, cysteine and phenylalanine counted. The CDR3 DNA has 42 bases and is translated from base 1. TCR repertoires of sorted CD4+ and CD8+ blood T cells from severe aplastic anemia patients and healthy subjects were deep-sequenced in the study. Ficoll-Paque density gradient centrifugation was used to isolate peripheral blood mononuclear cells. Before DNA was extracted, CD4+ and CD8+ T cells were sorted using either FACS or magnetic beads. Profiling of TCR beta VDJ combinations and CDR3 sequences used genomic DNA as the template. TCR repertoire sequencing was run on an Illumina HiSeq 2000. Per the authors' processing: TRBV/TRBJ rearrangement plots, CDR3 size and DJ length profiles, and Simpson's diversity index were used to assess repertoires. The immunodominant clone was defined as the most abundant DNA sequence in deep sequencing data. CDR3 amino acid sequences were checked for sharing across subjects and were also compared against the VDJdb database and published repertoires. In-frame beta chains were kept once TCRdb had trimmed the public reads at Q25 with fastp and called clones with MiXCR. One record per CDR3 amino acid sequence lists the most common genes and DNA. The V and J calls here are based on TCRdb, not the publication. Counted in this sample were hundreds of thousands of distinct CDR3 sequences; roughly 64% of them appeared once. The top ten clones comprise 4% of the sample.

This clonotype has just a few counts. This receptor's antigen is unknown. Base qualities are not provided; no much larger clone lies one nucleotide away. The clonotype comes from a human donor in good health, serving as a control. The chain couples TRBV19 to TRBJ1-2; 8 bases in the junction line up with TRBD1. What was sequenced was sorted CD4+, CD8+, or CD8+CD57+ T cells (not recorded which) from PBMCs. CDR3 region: CASRIQGADYGYTF. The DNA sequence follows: TGTGCCAGTAGGATTCAGGGGGCGGACTATGGCTACACCTTC.